Below are 6 T cell receptor beta chains sequenced from a single sample in a study of graft-versus-host responses after intestinal transplantation. Profiling relied on immunoSEQ multiplex PCR, and the TCRdb table lists in-frame clones only, not all of them. Of roughly 8,600 clones listed, just under 95% are singletons. The sample was PBMCs, taken around 30 days after intestinal transplant. These receptors were taken from a human patient who received an intestinal transplant, so some T cells may come from the graft donor.

The chain is built from TRBV11-3 and TRBJ1-2, with 9 bases fitting TRBD1. The CDR3 sequence is 18 residues long. The V segment lost 1 base and the J segment 6 bases; nucleotides outside the gene matches: 15. Germline-derived CDR1 and CDR2 are SGHNT and YENEEA. The CDR3 spells CASSLGVPGQGGSHGYTF. CDR3 in DNA: TGTGCCAGCAGCTTAGGCGTCCCGGGACAGGGTGGTAGCCATGGCTACACCTTC.

This chain links TRBV19 with TRBJ1-5, with D tentatively TRBD1 (6 bases). Trimming took off 5 bases at V and 0 bases at J, with 14 bases between the two ends. The CDR3 totals 16 residues. Germline CDR1 LNHDA, CDR2 SQIVND (reference sequence). The CDR3 is CASSPWTEHSNQPQHF. The CDR3 coding sequence is TGTGCCAGTAGTCCCTGGACAGAACATAGCAATCAGCCCCAGCATTTT.

The V gene is TRBV19, the J gene TRBJ2-2; D unclear. Per germline, CDR1 LNHDA and CDR2 SQIVND (reference sequence). V was pared by 5 bases and J by 1 base, with 11 bases between. This CDR3 region has 15 residues. CDR3 protein: CASSVVGRNTGELFF. CDR3 sequence (DNA): TGTGCCAGTAGTGTGGTAGGGCGGAACACCGGGGAGCTGTTTTTT.

This chain links TRBV7-6 with TRBJ2-3; D is unclear. CDR1 and CDR2 from the germline V gene are SGHVS and FNYEAQ. The ends were cut back, 1 base at V and 2 bases at J, with 10 bases in the middle. This CDR3 is built from 15 residues. CDR3 DNA: TGTGCCAGCAGCTTAGTCGACGAAACCACAGATACGCAGTATTTT. As protein: CASSLVDETTDTQYF.

This clone came up once. V gene TRBV21-1 combines with J gene TRBJ1-1. TRBV21-1 is a listed pseudogene. The CDR3 loop spans 16 amino acids. CDR3 coding DNA: TGTGCCAGCAGATGTAATTGCTACACAATTCGCACTGAAGCTTTCTTT. Its translation is CASRCNCYTIRTEAFF.

The CDR3 coding sequence is TGTGCCAGCAGCTTAGTAGACAGGTCCGGGGCCAACGTCCTGACTTTC. Translated, it gives CASSLVDRSGANVLTF. The V and J genes are TRBV7-6 and TRBJ2-6; possible D gene TRBD1, 6 bases. The germline V gene encodes CDR1 SGHVS and CDR2 FNYEAQ. The ends were cut back, 1 base at V and 4 bases at J, with 11 bases in the middle. The CDR3 length is 16 residues.